This note documents a single TCR beta chain sequence. Per germline, CDR1 SGHRS and CDR2 YFSETQ. The V gene end was trimmed by 4 bases and the J gene end by 2 bases; junction bases not matched to a gene: 8. This CDR3 comprises 16 residues. Here immunoSEQ multiplex PCR was the method, and the copy in TCRdb shows in-frame clones only, minus some. The table shows about 140,000 clones, with roughly 80% occurring only once. These data come from a study of blood T cell repertoires in COVID-19. Study-level information: Samples came from the United States, Italy and Spain, spanning acute and convalescent COVID-19.

The source is a woman in her fifties or sixties with active or convalescent COVID-19. The material sequenced was peripheral blood. The J gene is TRBJ2-3, the V gene TRBV5-1; 9 positions agree with TRBD2. The CDR3 sequence: CASSPTSGQVTDTQYF. The CDR3 nucleotides read TGCGCCAGCAGCCCCACTAGCGGGCAAGTCACAGATACGCAGTATTTT.